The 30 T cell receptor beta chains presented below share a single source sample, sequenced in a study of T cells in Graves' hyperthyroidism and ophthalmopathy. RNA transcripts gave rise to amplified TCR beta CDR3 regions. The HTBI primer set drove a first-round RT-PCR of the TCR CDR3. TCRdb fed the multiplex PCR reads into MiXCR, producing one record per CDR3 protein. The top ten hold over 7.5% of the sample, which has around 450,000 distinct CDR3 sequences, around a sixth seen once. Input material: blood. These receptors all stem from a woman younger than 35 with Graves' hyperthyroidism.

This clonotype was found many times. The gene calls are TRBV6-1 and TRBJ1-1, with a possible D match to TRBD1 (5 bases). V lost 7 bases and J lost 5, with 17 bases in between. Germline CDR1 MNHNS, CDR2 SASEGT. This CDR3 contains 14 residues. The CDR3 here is CASTSDQGRTEAFF. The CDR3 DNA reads TGTGCCAGCACCTCTGACCAGGGTCGGACTGAAGCTTTCTTT.

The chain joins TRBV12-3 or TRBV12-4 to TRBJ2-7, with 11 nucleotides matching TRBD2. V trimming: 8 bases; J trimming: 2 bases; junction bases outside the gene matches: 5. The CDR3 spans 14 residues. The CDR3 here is CASAAGLAAYEQYF. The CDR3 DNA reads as TGTGCCAGCGCTGCGGGACTAGCGGCCTACGAGCAGTACTTC.

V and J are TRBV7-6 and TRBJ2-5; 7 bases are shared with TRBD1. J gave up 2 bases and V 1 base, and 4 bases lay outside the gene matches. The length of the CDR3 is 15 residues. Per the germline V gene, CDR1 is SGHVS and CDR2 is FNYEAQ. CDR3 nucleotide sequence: TGTGCCAGCAGCTTAGGGGGACAGATTCAAGAGACCCAGTACTTC. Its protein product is CASSLGGQIQETQYF.

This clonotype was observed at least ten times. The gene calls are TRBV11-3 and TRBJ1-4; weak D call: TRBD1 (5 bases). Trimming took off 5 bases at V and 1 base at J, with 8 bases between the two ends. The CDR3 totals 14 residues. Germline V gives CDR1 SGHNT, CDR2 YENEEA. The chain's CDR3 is CASSTGGTNEKLFF. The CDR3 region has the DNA TGTGCCAGCAGCACGGGGGGAACTAATGAAAAACTGTTTTTT.

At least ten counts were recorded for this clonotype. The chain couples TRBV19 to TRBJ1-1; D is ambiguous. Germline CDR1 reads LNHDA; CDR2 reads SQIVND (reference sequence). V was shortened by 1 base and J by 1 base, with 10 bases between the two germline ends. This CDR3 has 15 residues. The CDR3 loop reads CASSIAGLPNTEAFF. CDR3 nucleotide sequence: TGTGCCAGTAGTATAGCCGGATTACCGAACACTGAAGCTTTCTTT.

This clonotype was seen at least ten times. This CDR3 reads CASSSWTGGRETQYF. CDR3 sequence (DNA): TGTGCCAGCAGCTCGTGGACAGGTGGAAGGGAGACCCAGTACTTC. The chain links TRBV5-5 to TRBJ2-5; 7 nucleotides match TRBD1. The V gene's germline CDR1 is SGHKS and CDR2 YYEKEE (reference sequence). The CDR3 runs 15 residues. The V gene end was trimmed by 3 bases and the J gene end by 5 bases; junction bases not matched to a gene: 10.

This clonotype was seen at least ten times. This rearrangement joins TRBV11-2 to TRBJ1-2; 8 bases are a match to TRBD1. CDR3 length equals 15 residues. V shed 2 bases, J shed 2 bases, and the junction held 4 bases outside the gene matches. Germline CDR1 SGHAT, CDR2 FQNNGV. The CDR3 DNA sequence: TGTGCCAGCAGCTTATATCAGGGGGCCAACTATGGCTACACCTTC. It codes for CASSLYQGANYGYTF.

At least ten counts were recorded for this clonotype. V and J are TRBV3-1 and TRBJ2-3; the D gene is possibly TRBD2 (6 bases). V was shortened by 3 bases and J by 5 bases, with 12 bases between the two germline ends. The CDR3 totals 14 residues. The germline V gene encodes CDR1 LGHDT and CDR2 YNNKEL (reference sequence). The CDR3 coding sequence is TGTGCCAGCAGCCACGGGAGACGTCAAGATACGCAGTATTTT. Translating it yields CASSHGRRQDTQYF.

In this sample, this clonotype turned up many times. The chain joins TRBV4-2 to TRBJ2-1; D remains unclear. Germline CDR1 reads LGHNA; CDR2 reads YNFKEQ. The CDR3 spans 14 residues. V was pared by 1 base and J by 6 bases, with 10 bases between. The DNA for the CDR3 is TGTGCCAGCAGCCAAGCATCGAGGTTCAATGAGCAGTTCTTC. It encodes CASSQASRFNEQFF.

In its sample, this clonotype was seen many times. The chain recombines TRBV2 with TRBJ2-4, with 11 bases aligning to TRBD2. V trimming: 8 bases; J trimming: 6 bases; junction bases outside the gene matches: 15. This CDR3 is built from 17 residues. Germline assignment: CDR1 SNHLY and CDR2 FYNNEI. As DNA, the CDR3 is TGTGCCAGCTCCGCCTCGACTAGCGGGAATTGGGCAAACATTCAGTACTTC. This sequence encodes CASSASTSGNWANIQYF.

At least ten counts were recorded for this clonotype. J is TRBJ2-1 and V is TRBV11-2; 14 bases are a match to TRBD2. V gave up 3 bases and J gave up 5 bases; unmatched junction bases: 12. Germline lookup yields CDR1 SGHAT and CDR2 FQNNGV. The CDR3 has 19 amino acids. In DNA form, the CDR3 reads TGTGCCAGCAGCTTGGGGACTAGCGGGAGAAGGCCTAGCCACAATGAGCAGTTCTTC. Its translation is CASSLGTSGRRPSHNEQFF. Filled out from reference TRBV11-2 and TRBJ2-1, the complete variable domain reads EAGVAQSPRYKIIEKRQSVAFWCNPISGHATLYWYQQILGQGPKLLIQFQNNGVVDDSQLPKDRFSAERLKGVDSTLKIQPAKLEDSAVYLCASSLGTSGRRPSHNEQFFGPGTRLTVL.

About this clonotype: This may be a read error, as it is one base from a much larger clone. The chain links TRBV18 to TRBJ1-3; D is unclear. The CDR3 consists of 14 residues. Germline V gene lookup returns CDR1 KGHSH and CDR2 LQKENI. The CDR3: CTSSPGLSGNTIYF. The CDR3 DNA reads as TGTACCAGCTCACCGGGCCTATCTGGAAACACCATATATTTT.

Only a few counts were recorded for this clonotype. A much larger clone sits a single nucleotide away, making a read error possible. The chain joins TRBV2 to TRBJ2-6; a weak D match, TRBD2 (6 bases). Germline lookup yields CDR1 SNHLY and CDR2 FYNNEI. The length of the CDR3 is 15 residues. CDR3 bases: TGTGCCAGCGGGGGAGGAACCACTGGGACCAACGTCCTGACTTTC. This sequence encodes CASGGGTTGTNVLTF.

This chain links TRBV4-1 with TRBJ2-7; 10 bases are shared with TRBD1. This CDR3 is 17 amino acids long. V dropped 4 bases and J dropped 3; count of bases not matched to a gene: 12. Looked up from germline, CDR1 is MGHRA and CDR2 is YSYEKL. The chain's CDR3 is CASSLTPGQGLSYEQYF. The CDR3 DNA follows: TGCGCCAGCAGCCTCACCCCGGGACAGGGGCTAAGCTACGAGCAGTACTTC.

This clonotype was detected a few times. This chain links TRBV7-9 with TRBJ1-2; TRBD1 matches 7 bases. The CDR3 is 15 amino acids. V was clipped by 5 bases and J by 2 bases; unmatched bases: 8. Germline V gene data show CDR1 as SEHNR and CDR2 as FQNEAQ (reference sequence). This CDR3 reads CASSPGVTGNYGYTF. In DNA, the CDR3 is TGTGCCAGCAGCCCTGGGGTGACAGGGAACTATGGCTACACCTTC. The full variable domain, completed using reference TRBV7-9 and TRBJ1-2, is DTGVSQNPRHKITKRGQNVTFRCDPISEHNRLYWYRQTLGQGPEFLTYFQNEAQLEKSRLLSDRFSAERPKGSFSTLEIQRTEQGDSAMYLCASSPGVTGNYGYTFGSGTRLTVV.

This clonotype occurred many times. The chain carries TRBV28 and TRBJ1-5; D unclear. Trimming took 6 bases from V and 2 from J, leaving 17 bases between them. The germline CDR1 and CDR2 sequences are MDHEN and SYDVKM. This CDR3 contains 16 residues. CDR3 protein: CASSPRLGKGNQPQHF. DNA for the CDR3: TGTGCCAGCAGCCCCCGGTTGGGTAAGGGCAATCAGCCCCAGCATTTT.

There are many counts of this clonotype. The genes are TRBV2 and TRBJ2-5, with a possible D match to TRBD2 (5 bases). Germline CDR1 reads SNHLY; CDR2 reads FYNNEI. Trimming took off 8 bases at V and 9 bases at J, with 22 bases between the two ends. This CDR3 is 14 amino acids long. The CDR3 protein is CASGRGRTEVPQYF. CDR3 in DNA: TGTGCCAGCGGGAGAGGACGGACCGAAGTGCCCCAGTACTTC.

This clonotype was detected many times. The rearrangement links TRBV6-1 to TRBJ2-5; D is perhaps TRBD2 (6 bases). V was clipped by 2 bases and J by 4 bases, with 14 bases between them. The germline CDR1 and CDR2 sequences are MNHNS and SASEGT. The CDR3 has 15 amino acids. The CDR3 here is CASSERGGVRETQYF. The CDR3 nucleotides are TGTGCCAGCAGTGAACGGGGCGGGGTTCGAGAGACCCAGTACTTC.

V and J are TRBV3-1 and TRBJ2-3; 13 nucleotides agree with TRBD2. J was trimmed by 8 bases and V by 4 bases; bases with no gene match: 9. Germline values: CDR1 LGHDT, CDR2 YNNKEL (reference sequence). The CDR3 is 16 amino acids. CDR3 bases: TGTGCCAGCAGCCCCGGGACTAGCGGGGCCCCGGGTACGCAGTATTTT. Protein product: CASSPGTSGAPGTQYF.

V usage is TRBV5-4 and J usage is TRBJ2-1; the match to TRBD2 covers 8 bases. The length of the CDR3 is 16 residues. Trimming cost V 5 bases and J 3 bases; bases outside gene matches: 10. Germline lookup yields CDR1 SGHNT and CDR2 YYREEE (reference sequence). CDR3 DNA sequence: TGTGCCAGCAGTGCTCTCTCGGGAGGGATCTACAATGAGCAGTTCTTC. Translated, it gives CASSALSGGIYNEQFF. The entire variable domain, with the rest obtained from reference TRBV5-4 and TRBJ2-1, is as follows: ETGVTQSPTHLIKTRGQQVTLRCSSQSGHNTVSWYQQALGQGPQFIFQYYREEENGRGNFPPRFSGLQFPNYSSELNVNALELDDSALYLCASSALSGGIYNEQFFGPGTRLTVL.

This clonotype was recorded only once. CDR3 region: CASSPRTSGGARETQYF. CDR3 in DNA: TGTGCCAGCAGCCCTCGGACTAGCGGGGGGGCCAGAGAGACCCAGTACTTC. The genes are TRBV9 and TRBJ2-5, with 15 bases identical to TRBD2. V lost 4 bases to trimming and J lost 4 bases; unmatched junction nucleotides: 8. CDR3 length equals 17 residues. Germline loops: CDR1 SGDLS, CDR2 YYNGEE.

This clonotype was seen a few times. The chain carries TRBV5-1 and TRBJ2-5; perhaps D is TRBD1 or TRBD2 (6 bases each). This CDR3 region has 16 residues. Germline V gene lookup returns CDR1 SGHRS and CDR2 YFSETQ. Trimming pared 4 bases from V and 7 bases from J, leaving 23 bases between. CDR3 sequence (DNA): TGCGCCAGCAGCCCGGGGGCTTACCCTCATGAGGGGACCCAGTACTTC. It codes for CASSPGAYPHEGTQYF.

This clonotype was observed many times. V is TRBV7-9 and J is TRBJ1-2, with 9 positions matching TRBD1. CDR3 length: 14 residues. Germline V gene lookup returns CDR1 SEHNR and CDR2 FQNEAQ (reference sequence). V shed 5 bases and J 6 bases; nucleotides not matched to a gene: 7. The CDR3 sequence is CASSEGQGKDGYTF. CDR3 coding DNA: TGTGCCAGCAGCGAAGGACAGGGGAAGGATGGCTACACCTTC.

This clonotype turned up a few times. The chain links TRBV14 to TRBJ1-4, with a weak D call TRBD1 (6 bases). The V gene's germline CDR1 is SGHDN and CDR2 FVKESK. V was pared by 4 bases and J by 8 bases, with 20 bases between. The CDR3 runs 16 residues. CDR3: CASSPGRTQGSEKLFF. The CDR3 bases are TGTGCCAGCAGCCCCGGTAGGACCCAGGGGTCCGAAAAACTGTTTTTT.

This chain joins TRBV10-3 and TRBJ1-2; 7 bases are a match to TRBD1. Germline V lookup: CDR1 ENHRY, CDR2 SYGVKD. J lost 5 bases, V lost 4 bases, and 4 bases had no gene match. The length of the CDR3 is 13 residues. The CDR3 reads CAISGEGAYGYTF. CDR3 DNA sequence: TGTGCCATCAGTGGTGAGGGGGCATATGGCTACACCTTC.

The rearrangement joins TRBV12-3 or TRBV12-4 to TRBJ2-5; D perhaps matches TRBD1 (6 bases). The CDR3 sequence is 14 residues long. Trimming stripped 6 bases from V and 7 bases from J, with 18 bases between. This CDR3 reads CASSLYRDQGTQYF. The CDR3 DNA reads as TGTGCCAGCAGCCTGTACAGGGATCAGGGGACCCAGTACTTC.

The CDR3 sequence: CASSLAPTSGNSYEQYF. The CDR3 nucleotides read TGTGCCAGCAGCTTGGCCCCGACTAGCGGGAACTCCTACGAGCAGTACTTC. V usage is TRBV5-5 and J usage is TRBJ2-7; TRBD2 agrees at 11 bases. V was pared by 0 bases and J by 0 bases, with 5 bases of the junction left unmatched. There are 17 residues in the CDR3. Germline values: CDR1 SGHKS, CDR2 YYEKEE (reference sequence). The complete variable domain, with remaining parts taken from reference TRBV5-5 and TRBJ2-7, reads DAGVTQSPTHLIKTRGQQVTLRCSPISGHKSVSWYQQVLGQGPQFIFQYYEKEERGRGNFPDRFSARQFPNYSSELNVNALLLGDSALYLCASSLAPTSGNSYEQYFGPGTRLTVT.

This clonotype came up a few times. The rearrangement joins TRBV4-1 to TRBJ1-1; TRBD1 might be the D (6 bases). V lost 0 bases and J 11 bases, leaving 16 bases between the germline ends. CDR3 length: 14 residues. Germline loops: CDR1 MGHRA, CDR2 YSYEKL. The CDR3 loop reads CASSQDRPGTNAFF. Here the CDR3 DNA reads TGCGCCAGCAGCCAAGACCGCCCCGGGACAAATGCTTTCTTT.

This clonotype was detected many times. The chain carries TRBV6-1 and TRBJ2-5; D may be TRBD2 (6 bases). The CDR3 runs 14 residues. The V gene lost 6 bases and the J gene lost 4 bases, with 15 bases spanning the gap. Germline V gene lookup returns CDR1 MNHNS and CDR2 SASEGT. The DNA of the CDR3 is TGTGCCAGCAGCCGGCCGACTAGGGGAGAGACCCAGTACTTC. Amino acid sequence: CASSRPTRGETQYF.

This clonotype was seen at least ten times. CDR3 DNA sequence: TGCAGCGGCAGACAGGTCGCCGGGGAGCTGTTTTTT. It yields the protein CSGRQVAGELFF. The chain recombines TRBV29-1 with TRBJ2-2; D possibly corresponds to TRBD1 (6 bases). The V and J ends lost 7 bases and 6 bases respectively, with 12 bases between them. The CDR3 length is 12 residues. Germline CDR1 SQVTM, CDR2 ANQGSEA.